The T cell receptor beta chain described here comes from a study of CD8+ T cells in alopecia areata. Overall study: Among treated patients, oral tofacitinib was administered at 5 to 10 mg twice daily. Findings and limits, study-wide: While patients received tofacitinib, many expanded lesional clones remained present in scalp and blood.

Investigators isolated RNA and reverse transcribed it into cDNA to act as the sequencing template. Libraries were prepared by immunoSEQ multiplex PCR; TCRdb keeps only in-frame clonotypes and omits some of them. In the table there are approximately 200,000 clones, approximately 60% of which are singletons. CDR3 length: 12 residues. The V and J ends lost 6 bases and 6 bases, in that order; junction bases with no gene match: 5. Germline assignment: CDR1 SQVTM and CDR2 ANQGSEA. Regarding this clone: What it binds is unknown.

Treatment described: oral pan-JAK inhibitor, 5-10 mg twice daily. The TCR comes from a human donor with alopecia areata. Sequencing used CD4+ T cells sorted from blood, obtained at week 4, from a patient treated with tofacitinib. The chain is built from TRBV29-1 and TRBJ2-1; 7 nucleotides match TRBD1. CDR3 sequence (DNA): TGCAGCGTCGGGACAGCCTTCAATGAGCAGTTCTTC. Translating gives CSVGTAFNEQFF.